Listed below are T cell receptor beta chains from one sample, sequenced in a study of blood T cells in healthy people across ages. MiXCR, run by TCRdb on the 5' RACE reads, gives a single entry per CDR3 protein. The data hold approximately 880,000 distinct CDR3 sequences, with roughly 43% observed a single time. The sequenced material came from blood. These receptors all come from a man aged 25 to 40 in good health. Each CDR3 is given with its conserved first and last residue. D genes are given only for firm matches. The size entry is marked missing in some rows and otherwise reads once, few, many or a size class.

>TRBV20-1|TRBJ1-2|TRBD1|NA
CSARRAGGLYGYTF
TGCAGTGCTAGAAGGGCAGGGGGCTTGTATGGCTACACCTTC
>TRBV5-1|TRBJ1-1|TRBD1|NA
CASSGDSVTEAFF
TGCGCCAGCAGCGGGGACAGTGTCACTGAAGCTTTCTTT
>TRBV27|TRBJ2-3|NA|few
CASSLVGGQSDTQYF
TGTGCCAGCAGTCTCGTCGGGGGGCAGTCAGATACGCAGTATTTT
>TRBV3-1|TRBJ2-7|NA|once
CASRASGFYEQYF
TGTGCCAGCCGCGCGTCCGGTTTTTACGAGCAGTACTTC
>TRBV7-2|TRBJ2-5|NA|few
CASSLGTAGKTQYF
TGTGCCAGCAGCTTAGGGACCGCTGGAAAGACCCAGTACTTC
>TRBV3-1|TRBJ2-3|NA|few
CATELASTDTQYF
TGTGCCACCGAACTAGCCTCCACAGATACGCAGTATTTT
>TRBV10-3|TRBJ2-6|NA|NA
CATWAGQGSGANVLTF
TGTGCCACCTGGGCAGGGCAGGGTTCTGGGGCCAACGTCCTGACTTTC
>TRBV7-2|TRBJ2-3|NA|NA
CASSLGPRGLVTDTQYF
TGTGCCAGCAGCTTAGGACCGAGGGGGTTAGTCACAGATACGCAGTATTTT
>TRBV27|TRBJ1-5|NA|NA
CASSLRDRPKANQPQHF
TGTGCCAGCAGTTTACGTGACAGGCCTAAGGCTAATCAGCCCCAGCATTTT
>TRBV3-1|TRBJ2-7|TRBD2|few
CASSQAPGTSVPYEQYF
TGTGCCAGCAGCCAAGCCCCCGGGACTAGCGTACCCTACGAGCAGTACTTC
>TRBV5-6|TRBJ2-5|NA|once
CASAPEGQETQYF
TGTGCCAGCGCCCCTGAGGGCCAAGAGACCCAGTACTTC
>TRBV7-2|TRBJ1-1|TRBD1|NA
CASSAPGTANTEAFF
TGTGCCAGCAGCGCTCCCGGGACAGCGAACACTGAAGCTTTCTTT
>TRBV25-1|TRBJ1-1|TRBD1|few
CASSGDRLNTEAFF
TGTGCCAGCAGTGGGGACAGGCTGAACACTGAAGCTTTCTTT
>TRBV4-1|TRBJ1-4|TRBD1|NA
CASRLTRDREPGAEKLFF
TGCGCCAGCAGACTGACCCGGGACAGGGAACCCGGGGCTGAAAAACTGTTTTTT
>TRBV7-2|TRBJ2-5|TRBD2|NA
CASSATSGVLETQYF
TGTGCCAGCAGCGCGACTAGCGGGGTTTTGGAGACCCAGTACTTC
>TRBV6-5|TRBJ1-2|NA|many
CASRPYGQSNYGYTF
TGTGCCAGCAGGCCTTATGGACAGTCTAACTATGGCTACACCTTC
>TRBV11-2|TRBJ2-1|NA|NA
CASSASSIEQFF
TGTGCCAGCAGCGCTTCTAGCATTGAGCAGTTCTTC
>TRBV10-3|TRBJ2-3|TRBD2|few
CAISDRGGTDTQYF
TGTGCCATCAGTGACCGGGGGGGCACAGATACGCAGTATTTT
>TRBV12-3/TRBV12-4|TRBJ2-2|TRBD1|NA
CASSAGGTGELFF
TGTGCCAGCAGTGCAGGGGGCACCGGGGAGCTGTTTTTT
>TRBV30|TRBJ1-2|NA|NA
CAWRPPFDRSTNYGYTF
TGTGCCTGGAGACCTCCTTTCGACAGGTCCACAAACTATGGCTACACCTTC
>TRBV5-1|TRBJ2-5|TRBD1|few
CASSHPGQKETQYF
TGCGCCAGCAGCCATCCGGGACAGAAAGAGACCCAGTACTTC
>TRBV9|TRBJ2-3|TRBD1|NA
CASSPRDRATSTDTQYF
TGTGCCAGCAGCCCACGAGACAGGGCCACTAGCACAGATACGCAGTATTTT
>TRBV4-2|TRBJ1-2|NA|NA
CASSREEIRTFYGYTF
TGTGCCAGCAGCCGAGAGGAGATCAGGACGTTCTATGGCTACACCTTC
>TRBV4-1|TRBJ1-5|NA|once
CASSQGHNSNQPQHF
TGCGCCAGCAGCCAGGGGCATAATAGCAATCAGCCCCAGCATTTT
>TRBV6-8|TRBJ2-1|TRBD1|NA
CATRDRGNNEQFF
TGTGCCACCCGGGACAGGGGCAACAATGAGCAGTTCTTC
>TRBV19|TRBJ2-2|NA|NA
CASSISLGELFF
TGTGCCAGTAGTATTTCCCTCGGGGAGCTGTTTTTT
>TRBV6-1|TRBJ2-7|TRBD2|NA
CASGVGTNTCEQYF
TGTGCCAGCGGGGTCGGGACTAACACCTGCGAGCAGTACTTC
>TRBV5-1|TRBJ2-1|NA|NA
CASSLATGGDEQFF
TGCGCCAGCAGCTTGGCTACAGGCGGCGATGAGCAGTTCTTC
>TRBV29-1|TRBJ2-5|TRBD1|few
CSVAQGAEETQYF
TGCAGCGTTGCCCAGGGGGCGGAAGAGACCCAGTACTTC
>TRBV11-2|TRBJ2-7|NA|NA
CASGDPAKIYEQYF
TGTGCCAGCGGAGACCCTGCAAAGATCTACGAGCAGTACTTC
>TRBV7-2|TRBJ2-1|NA|few
CASSLGVDRPYNEQFF
TGTGCCAGCAGTTTGGGCGTGGACCGGCCCTACAATGAGCAGTTCTTC
>TRBV7-9|TRBJ1-2|NA|NA
CASSAGIPTDNYGYTF
TGTGCCAGCAGCGCTGGGATTCCGACAGATAACTATGGCTACACCTTC